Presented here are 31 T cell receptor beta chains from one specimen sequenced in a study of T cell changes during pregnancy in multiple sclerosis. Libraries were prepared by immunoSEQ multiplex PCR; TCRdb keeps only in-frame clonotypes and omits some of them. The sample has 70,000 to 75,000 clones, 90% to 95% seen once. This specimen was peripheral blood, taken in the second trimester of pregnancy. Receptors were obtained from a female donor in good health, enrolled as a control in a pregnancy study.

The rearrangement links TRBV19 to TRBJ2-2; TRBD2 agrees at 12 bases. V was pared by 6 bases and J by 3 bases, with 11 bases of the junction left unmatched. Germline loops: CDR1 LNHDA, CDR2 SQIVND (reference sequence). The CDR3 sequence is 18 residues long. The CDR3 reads CASRPSLAGGRDTGELFF. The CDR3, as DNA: TGTGCCAGTAGACCGTCACTAGCGGGGGGCCGCGACACCGGGGAGCTGTTTTTT.

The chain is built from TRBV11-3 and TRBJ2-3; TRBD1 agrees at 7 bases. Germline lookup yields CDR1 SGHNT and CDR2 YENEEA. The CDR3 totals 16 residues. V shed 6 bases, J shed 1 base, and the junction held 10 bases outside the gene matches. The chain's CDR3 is CASSSGQAFRTDTQYF. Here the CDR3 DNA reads TGTGCCAGCAGTTCTGGACAGGCCTTTCGCACAGATACGCAGTATTTT.

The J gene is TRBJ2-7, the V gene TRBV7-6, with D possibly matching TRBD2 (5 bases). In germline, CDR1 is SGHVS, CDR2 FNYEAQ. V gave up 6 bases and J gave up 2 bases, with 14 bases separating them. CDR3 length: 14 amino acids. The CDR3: CASSTSADAYEQYF. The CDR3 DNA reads TGTGCCAGCAGTACGTCAGCGGACGCCTACGAGCAGTACTTC. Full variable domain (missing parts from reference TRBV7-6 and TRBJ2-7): GAGVSQSPRYKVTKRGQDVALRCDPISGHVSLYWYRQALGQGPEFLTYFNYEAQQDKSGLPNDRFSAERPEGSISTLTIQRTEQRDSAMYRCASSTSADAYEQYFGPGTRLTVT.

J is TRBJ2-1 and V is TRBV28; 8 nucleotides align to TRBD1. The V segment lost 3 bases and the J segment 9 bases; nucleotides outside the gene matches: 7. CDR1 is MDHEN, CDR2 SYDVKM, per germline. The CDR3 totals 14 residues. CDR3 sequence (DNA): TGTGCCAGCAGTTTGACAGGGGACAATGGTGAGCAGTTCTTC. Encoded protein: CASSLTGDNGEQFF.

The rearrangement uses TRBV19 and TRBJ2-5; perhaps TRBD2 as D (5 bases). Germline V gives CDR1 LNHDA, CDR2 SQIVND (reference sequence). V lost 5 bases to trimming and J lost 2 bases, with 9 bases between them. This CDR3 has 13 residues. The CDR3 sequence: CASSGRPQETQYF. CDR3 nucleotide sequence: TGTGCCAGTAGTGGGAGACCGCAAGAGACCCAGTACTTC.

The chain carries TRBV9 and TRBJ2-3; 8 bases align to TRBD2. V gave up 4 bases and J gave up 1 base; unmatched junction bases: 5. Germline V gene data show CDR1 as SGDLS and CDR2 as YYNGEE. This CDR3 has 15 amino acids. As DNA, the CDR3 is TGTGCCAGCAGCTCCAGCGGGGGCGGCACAGATACGCAGTATTTT. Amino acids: CASSSSGGGTDTQYF. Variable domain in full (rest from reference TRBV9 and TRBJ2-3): DSGVTQTPKHLITATGQRVTLRCSPRSGDLSVYWYQQSLDQGLQFLIQYYNGEERAKGNILERFSAQQFPDLHSELNLSSLELGDSALYFCASSSSGGGTDTQYFGPGTRLTVL.

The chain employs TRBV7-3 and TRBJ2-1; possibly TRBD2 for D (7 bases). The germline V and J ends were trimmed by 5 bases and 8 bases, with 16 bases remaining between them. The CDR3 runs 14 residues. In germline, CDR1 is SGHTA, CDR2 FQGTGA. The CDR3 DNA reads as TGTGCCAGCAGCGGAGGCGGGGGCAGCGATGAGCAGTTCTTC. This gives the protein CASSGGGGSDEQFF.

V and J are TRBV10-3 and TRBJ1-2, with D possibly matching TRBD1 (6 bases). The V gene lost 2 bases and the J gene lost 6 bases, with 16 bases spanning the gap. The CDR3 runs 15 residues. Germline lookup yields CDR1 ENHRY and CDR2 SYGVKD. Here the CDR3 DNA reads TGTGCCATCAGTGAGCGGCCAGGGGAGAGTAATGGCTACACCTTC. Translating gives CAISERPGESNGYTF.

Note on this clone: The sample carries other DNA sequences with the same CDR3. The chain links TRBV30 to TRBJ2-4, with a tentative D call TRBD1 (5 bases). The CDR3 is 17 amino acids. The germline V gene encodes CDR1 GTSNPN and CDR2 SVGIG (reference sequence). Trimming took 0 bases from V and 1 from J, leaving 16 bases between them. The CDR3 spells CAWSVVRTNLAKNIQYF. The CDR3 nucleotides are TGTGCCTGGAGTGTAGTTAGGACAAACCTGGCCAAAAACATTCAGTACTTC. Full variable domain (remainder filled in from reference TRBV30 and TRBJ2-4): SQTIHQWPATLVQPVGSPLSLECTVEGTSNPNLYWYRQAAGRGLQLLFYSVGIGQISSEVPQNLSASRPQDRQFILSSKKLLLSDSGFYLCAWSVVRTNLAKNIQYFGAGTRLSVL.

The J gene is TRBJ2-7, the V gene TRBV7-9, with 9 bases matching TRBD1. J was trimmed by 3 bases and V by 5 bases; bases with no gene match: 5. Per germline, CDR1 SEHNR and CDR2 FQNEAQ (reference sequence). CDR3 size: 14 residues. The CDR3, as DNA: TGTGCCAGCAGCCCGGACAGGGGCGGCTACGAGCAGTACTTC. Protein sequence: CASSPDRGGYEQYF.

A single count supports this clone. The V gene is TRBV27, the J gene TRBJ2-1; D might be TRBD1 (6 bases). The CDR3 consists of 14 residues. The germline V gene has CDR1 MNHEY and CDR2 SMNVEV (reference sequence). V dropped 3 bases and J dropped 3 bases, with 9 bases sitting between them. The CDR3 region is CASSFPGDYNEQFF. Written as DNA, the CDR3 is TGTGCCAGCAGTTTCCCAGGGGACTACAATGAGCAGTTCTTC.

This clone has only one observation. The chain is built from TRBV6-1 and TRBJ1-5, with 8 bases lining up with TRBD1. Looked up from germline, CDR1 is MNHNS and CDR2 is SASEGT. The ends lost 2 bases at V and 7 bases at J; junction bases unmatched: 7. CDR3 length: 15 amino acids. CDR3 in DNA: TGTGCCAGCAGTGAAACCGGACAGGGTATCCAGCCCCAGCATTTT. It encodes CASSETGQGIQPQHF.

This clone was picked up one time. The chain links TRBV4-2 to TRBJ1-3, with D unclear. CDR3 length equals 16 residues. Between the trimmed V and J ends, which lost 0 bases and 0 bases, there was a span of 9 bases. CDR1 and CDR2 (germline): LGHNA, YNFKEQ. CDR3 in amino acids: CASSQDGAYSGNTIYF. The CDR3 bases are TGTGCCAGCAGCCAAGACGGAGCTTACTCTGGAAACACCATATATTTT.

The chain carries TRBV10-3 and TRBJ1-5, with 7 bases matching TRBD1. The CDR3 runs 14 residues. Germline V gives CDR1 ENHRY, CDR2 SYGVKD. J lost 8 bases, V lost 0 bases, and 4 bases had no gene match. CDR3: CAISESTGLEPQHF. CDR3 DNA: TGTGCCATCAGTGAGTCGACAGGGCTAGAGCCCCAGCATTTT.

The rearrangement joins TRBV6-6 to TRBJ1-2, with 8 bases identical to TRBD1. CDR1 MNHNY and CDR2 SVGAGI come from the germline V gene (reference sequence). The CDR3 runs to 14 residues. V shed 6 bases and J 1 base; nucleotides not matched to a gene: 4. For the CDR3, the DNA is TGTGCCAGCAGCCGACAGGGGAGTAACTATGGCTACACCTTC. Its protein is CASSRQGSNYGYTF.

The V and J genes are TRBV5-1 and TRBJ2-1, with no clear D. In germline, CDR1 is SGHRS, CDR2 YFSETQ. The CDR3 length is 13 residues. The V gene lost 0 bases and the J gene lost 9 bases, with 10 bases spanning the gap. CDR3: CASSLGVSTEQFF. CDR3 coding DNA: TGCGCCAGCAGCTTGGGTGTAAGCACTGAGCAGTTCTTC.

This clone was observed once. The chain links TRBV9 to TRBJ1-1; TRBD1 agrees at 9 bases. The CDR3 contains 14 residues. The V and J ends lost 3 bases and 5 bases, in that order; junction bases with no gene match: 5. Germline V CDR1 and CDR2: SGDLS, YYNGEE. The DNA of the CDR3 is TGTGCCAGCAGCGAACAGGGGGCAGGGACTGAAGCTTTCTTT. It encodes CASSEQGAGTEAFF.

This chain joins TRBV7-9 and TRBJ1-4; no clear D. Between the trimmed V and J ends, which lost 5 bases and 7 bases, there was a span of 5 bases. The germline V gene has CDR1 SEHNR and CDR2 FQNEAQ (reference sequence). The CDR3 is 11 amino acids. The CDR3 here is CASSLREKLFF. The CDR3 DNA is TGTGCCAGCAGCCTCCGTGAAAAACTGTTTTTT. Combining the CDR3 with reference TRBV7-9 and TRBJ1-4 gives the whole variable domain DTGVSQNPRHKITKRGQNVTFRCDPISEHNRLYWYRQTLGQGPEFLTYFQNEAQLEKSRLLSDRFSAERPKGSFSTLEIQRTEQGDSAMYLCASSLREKLFFGSGTQLSVL.

CDR3 sequence reads: CASRSGETNYGYTF. The CDR3 DNA reads TGTGCCAGCAGATCAGGGGAGACTAACTATGGCTACACCTTC. The chain has TRBV5-6 and TRBJ1-2, with D possibly being TRBD1 (6 bases). V was shortened by 5 bases and J by 0 bases, with 11 bases between the two germline ends. The CDR3 loop spans 14 amino acids. CDR1 and CDR2 from the germline V gene are SGHDT and YYEEEE.

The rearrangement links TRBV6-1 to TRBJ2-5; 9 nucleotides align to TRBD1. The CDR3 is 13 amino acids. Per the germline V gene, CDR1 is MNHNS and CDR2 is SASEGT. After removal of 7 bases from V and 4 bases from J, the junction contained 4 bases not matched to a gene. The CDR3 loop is CASTTDRGETQYF. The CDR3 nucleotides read TGTGCCAGCACTACGGACAGGGGAGAGACCCAGTACTTC.

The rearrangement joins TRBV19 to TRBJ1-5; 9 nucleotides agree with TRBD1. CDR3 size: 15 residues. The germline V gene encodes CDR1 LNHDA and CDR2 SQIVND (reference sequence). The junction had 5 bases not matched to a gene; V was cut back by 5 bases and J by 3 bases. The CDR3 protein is CASSRDRALNQPQHF. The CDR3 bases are TGTGCCAGTAGTCGGGACAGGGCACTCAATCAGCCCCAGCATTTT.

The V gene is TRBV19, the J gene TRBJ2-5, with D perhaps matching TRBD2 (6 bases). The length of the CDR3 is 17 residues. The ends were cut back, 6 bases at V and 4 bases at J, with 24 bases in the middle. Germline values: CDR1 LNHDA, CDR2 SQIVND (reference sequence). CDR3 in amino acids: CASSLGRERGRGETQYF. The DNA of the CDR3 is TGTGCCAGTAGCCTGGGAAGGGAACGGGGGAGAGGAGAGACCCAGTACTTC.

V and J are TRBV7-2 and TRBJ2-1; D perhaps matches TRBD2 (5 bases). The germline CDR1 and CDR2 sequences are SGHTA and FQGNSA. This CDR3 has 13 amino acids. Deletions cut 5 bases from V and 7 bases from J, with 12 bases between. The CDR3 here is CASSQGQRNEQFF. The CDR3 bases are TGTGCCAGCAGCCAAGGCCAGCGGAATGAGCAGTTCTTC.

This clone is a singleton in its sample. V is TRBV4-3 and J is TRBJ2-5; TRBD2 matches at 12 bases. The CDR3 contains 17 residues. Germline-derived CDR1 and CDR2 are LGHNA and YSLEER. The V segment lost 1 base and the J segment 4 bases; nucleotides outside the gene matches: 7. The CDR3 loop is CASSQGASGGAIETQYF. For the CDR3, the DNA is TGCGCCAGCAGCCAAGGGGCTAGCGGGGGGGCCATAGAGACCCAGTACTTC.

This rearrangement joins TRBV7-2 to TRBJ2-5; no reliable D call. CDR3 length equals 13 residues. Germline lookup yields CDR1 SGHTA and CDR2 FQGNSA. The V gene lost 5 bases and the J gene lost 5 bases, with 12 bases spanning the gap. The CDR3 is CASSGSFGETQYF. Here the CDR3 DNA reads TGTGCCAGCAGCGGGTCCTTCGGGGAGACCCAGTACTTC.

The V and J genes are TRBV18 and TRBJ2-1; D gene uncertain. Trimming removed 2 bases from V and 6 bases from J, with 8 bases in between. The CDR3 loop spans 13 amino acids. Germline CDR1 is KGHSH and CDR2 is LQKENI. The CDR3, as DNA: TGTGCCAGCTCACCAACGAGTTTCAATGAGCAGTTCTTC. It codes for CASSPTSFNEQFF.

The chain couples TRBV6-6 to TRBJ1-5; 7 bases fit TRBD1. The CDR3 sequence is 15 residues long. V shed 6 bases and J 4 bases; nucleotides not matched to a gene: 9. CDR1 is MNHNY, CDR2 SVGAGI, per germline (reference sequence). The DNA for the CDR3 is TGTGCCAGCAGCCACACAGGGGCAGGTAATCAGCCCCAGCATTTT. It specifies CASSHTGAGNQPQHF.

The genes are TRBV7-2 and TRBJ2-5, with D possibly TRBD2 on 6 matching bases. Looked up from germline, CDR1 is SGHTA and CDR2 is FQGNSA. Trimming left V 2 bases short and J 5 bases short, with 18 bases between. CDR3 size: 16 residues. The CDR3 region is CASSLFGGLTKETQYF. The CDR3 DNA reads TGTGCCAGCAGCTTATTCGGGGGTCTTACCAAGGAGACCCAGTACTTC.

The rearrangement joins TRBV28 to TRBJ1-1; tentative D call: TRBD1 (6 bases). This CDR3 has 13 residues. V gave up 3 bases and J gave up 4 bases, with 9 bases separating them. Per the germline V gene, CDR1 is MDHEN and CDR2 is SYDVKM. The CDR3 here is CASSLGAVTEAFF. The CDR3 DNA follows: TGTGCCAGCAGTTTGGGGGCCGTCACTGAAGCTTTCTTT.

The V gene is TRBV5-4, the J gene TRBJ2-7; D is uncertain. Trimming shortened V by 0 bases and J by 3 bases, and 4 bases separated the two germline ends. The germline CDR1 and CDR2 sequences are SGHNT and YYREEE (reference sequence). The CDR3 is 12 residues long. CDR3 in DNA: TGTGCCAGCAGCTTGGACAACTACGAGCAGTACTTC. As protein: CASSLDNYEQYF.

The CDR3 DNA sequence: TGTGCCAGCAGCTTAGGCCCCCCACAGGGGGGGGCCTACGAGCAGTACTTC. It codes for CASSLGPPQGGAYEQYF. J is TRBJ2-7 and V is TRBV13, with D perhaps matching TRBD1 (8 bases). Germline V gene data show CDR1 as PRHDT and CDR2 as FYEKMQ (reference sequence). Trimming took 0 bases from V and 2 from J, leaving 17 bases between them. The CDR3 consists of 17 residues. Based on the CDR3 plus reference TRBV13 and TRBJ2-7, the full variable domain is AAGVIQSPRHLIKEKRETATLKCYPIPRHDTVYWYQQGPGQDPQFLISFYEKMQSDKGSIPDRFSAQQFSDYHSELNMSSLELGDSALYFCASSLGPPQGGAYEQYFGPGTRLTVT.